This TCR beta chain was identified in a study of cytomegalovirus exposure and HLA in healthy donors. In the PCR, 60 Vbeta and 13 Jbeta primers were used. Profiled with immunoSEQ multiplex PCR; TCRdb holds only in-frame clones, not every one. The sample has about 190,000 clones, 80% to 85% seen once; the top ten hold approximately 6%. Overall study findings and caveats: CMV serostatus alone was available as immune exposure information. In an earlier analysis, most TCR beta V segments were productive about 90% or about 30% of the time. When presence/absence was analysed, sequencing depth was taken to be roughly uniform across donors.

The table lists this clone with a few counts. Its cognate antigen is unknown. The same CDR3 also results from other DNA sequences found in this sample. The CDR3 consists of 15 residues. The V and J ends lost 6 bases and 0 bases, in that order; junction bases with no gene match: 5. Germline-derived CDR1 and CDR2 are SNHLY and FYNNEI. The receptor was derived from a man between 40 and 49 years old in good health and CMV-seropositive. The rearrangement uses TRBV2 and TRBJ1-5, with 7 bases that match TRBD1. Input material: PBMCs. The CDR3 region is CASRAGQASNQPQHF. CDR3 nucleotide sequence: TGTGCCAGCAGAGCCGGACAGGCTAGCAATCAGCCCCAGCATTTT.